The present T cell receptor beta chain was sequenced within a study of T cells in Graves' hyperthyroidism and ophthalmopathy. Study-level results: The model anticipated ophthalmopathy a median around 6 months pre-onset.

The TCR beta CDR3 regions underwent amplification using RNA transcripts as the source. Using the HTBI primer set, a first-round RT-PCR was run on the TCR CDR3. TCRdb itself ran the multiplex PCR reads through MiXCR, one entry per CDR3 protein. The table shows around 600,000 distinct CDR3 sequences, with 14% occurring only once. This clonotype was recorded many times. Its antigen is not known. Unmatched junction bases numbered 6, after V lost 0 bases and J lost 7 bases. CDR1 SNHLY and CDR2 FYNNEI come from the germline V gene. CDR3 length equals 16 residues. The chain has TRBV2 and TRBJ1-6; TRBD1 aligns across 7 bases. Sequenced sample: blood. The clonotype originates from a young woman with Graves' ophthalmopathy. The CDR3 DNA is TGTGCCAGCAGTGAAGCCAGGGACAGACTGAATTCACCCCTCCACTTT. It codes for CASSEARDRLNSPLHF. Variable domain in full (rest from reference TRBV2 and TRBJ1-6): EPEVTQTPSHQVTQMGQEVILRCVPISNHLYFYWYRQILGQKVEFLVSFYNNEISEKSEIFDDQFSVERPDGSNFTLKIRSTKLEDSAMYFCASSEARDRLNSPLHFGNGTRLTVT.